This entry concerns a single TCR beta chain. No antigen is known for it. The source of the sample is a study of shared clonotypes between healthy human individuals. Overall study: The study drew on a couple of women and three men aged 18 to 49 as donors. Study conclusions and caveats: Blood was the only sampled material, and tissue repertoires likely differ.

Germline assignment: CDR1 SGHRS and CDR2 YFSETQ. This CDR3 region has 13 residues. V was pared by 4 bases and J by 8 bases, with 15 bases between. Some clones are missing from TCRdb's copy, which holds only in-frame ones; the method was immunoSEQ multiplex PCR. The sample lists around 340,000 clones, less than 75% seen once, with over 9.5% in the top ten. The receptor was isolated from a man aged 25 to 40 in good health. The sequencing input was memory CD4+ T cells sorted from blood. Subset: CD45RA-negative fraction. The V call is TRBV5-1, the J call TRBJ1-2, with D maybe TRBD1 (5 bases). The DNA of the CDR3 is TGCGCCAGCAGCGGGCGGACCCAGGGCGGCTACACCTTC. Amino acids: CASSGRTQGGYTF.